The T cell receptor (beta chain) described here comes from a study of molecular identifiers for immune sequencing clone quantification. Study-wide background: Four portions were sequenced after RNA from about 20,000 or 100,000 naive CD8 cells was split five ways in replicates.

TCRdb used MiXCR to reprocess the PCR reads, holding one entry per CDR3 protein. This sample has 85,000 to 95,000 distinct CDR3 sequences, with roughly 19% found just once. The length of the CDR3 is 18 residues. Germline V CDR1 and CDR2: SGHTA, FQGTGA. The V segment lost 2 bases and the J segment 1 base; nucleotides outside the gene matches: 12. This clonotype appeared many times. Material: naive CD8+ T cells from blood, with Jurkat cell RNA spiked in. Subset denoted: FACS-sorted CD8+CD4-CCR7+CD45RA+ naive T cells. The chain links TRBV7-3 to TRBJ1-1; 8 nucleotides line up with TRBD1. The sequence came from a human donor in good health. Some libraries in this study had Jurkat cell RNA spiked in. Written as DNA, the CDR3 is TGTGCCAGCAGCTTATACGGGCAGGGGGCCGGCGAGAACACTGAAGCTTTCTTT. Translating it yields CASSLYGQGAGENTEAFF.